A selection of T cell receptor beta chains follows, all from one sample in a study of PD-1 blockade in classical Hodgkin lymphoma. TCRdb's table, derived via immunoSEQ multiplex PCR, lists solely in-frame clones and lacks some. The table lists about 35,000 clones, 75% to 95% of them singletons. Material: CD4+ T cells from blood, obtained at baseline. All receptors come from a human donor with classical Hodgkin lymphoma. The CDR3 runs from the conserved cysteine through the conserved F or W. Fields, in order: V gene, clone size, D gene, J gene, CDR3 DNA, CDR3 protein. D genes are given only for firm matches. Not every row has a clone size; where given, it reads once, few, many or a size class.

TRBV9,NA,NA,TRBJ1-2,TGTGCCAGCAGCGTATTAAGTTGGGTCAACTATGGCTACACCTTC,CASSVLSWVNYGYTF
TRBV28,NA,TRBD1,TRBJ1-2,TGTGCCAGCAGTTTATCGGGGACAGGGGGCCCCTCGGAGGATGGCTACACCTTC,CASSLSGTGGPSEDGYTF
TRBV28,NA,TRBD2,TRBJ2-1,TGTGCCAGCAGTTTGGGGGGACTAGCGGGACTCAATGAGCAGTTCTTC,CASSLGGLAGLNEQFF
TRBV29-1,NA,NA,TRBJ1-1,TGCAGCGTCGGGACGGTTGATGAAGCTTTCTTT,CSVGTVDEAFF
TRBV29-1,NA,TRBD1,TRBJ1-1,TGCAGCGTTGTGGGGACAGGGGGGAACACTGAAGCTTTCTTT,CSVVGTGGNTEAFF
TRBV29-1,NA,NA,TRBJ2-7,TGCAGCGTCGGACTTCCTGGAGGGGAGCAGTACTTC,CSVGLPGGEQYF
TRBV6-1,NA,NA,TRBJ2-3,TGTGCCAGCAGGTCGGGGGGCACAGATACGCAGTATTTT,CASRSGGTDTQYF
TRBV2,NA,NA,TRBJ1-1,TGTGCCAGCAGTGGCAGTCAGTTAAACACTGAAGCTTTCTTT,CASSGSQLNTEAFF
TRBV10-2,few,NA,TRBJ1-4,TGCGCCAGCAGTGAGTTCGGGGTTGGTAATGAAAAACTGTTTTTT,CASSEFGVGNEKLFF
TRBV6-6,NA,NA,TRBJ1-2,TGTGCCAGCAGCGCCGTGAGTGGTGAAGAATACTATGGCTACACCTTC,CASSAVSGEEYYGYTF
TRBV2,few,TRBD2,TRBJ2-3,TGTGCCAGCGAGGGCGGGAGGGCCGTGACAGATACGCAGTATTTT,CASEGGRAVTDTQYF
TRBV2,NA,TRBD1,TRBJ2-3,TGTGCCAGCAGTGGGACCGGGACAGGGGGCACAGATACGCAGTATTTT,CASSGTGTGGTDTQYF
TRBV18,NA,TRBD1,TRBJ2-2,TGTGCCAGCTCATCGAACAGGGGGACCGGGGAGCTGTTTTTT,CASSSNRGTGELFF